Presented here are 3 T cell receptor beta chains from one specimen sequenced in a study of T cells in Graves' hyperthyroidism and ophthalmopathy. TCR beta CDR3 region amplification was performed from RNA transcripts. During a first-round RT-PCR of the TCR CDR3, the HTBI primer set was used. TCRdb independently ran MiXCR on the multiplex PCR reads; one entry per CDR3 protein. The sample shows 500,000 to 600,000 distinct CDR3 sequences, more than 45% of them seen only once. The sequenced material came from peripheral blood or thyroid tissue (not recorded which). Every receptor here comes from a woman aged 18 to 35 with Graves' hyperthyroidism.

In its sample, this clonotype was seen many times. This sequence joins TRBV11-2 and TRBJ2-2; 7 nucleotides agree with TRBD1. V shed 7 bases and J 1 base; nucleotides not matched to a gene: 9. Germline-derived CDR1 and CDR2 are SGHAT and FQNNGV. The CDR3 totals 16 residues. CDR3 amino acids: CASKLRTGKNTGELFF. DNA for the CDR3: TGTGCCAGCAAACTACGGACAGGAAAGAACACCGGGGAGCTGTTTTTT.

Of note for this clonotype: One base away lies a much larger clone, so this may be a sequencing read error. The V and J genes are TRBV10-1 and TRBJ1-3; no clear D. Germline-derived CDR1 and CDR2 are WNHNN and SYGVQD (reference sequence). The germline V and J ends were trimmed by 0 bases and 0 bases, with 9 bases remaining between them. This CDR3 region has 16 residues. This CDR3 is CASSESIRVSGNTIYF. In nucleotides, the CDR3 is TGCGCCAGCAGTGAGTCGATACGGGTCTCTGGAAACACCATATATTTT.

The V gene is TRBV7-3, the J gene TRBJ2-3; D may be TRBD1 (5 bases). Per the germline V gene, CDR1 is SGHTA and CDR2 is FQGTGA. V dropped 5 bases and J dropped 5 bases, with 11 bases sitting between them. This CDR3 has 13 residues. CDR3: CASSTRDRDTQYF. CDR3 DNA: TGTGCCAGCAGCACCCGTGACAGAGATACGCAGTATTTT.